This T cell receptor beta chain was retrieved from a study of cytomegalovirus exposure and HLA in healthy donors (dated by TCRdb to the late 2010s). About the investigation overall: According to a later analysis, the 120 or so validation repertoires were produced on the same platform as the approximately 690 repertoires of the first cohort. The study aimed to test whether cataloging public T cell receptors could reveal signatures of past pathogen exposure. A separate validation cohort of about 110 different subjects was used in addition to the approximately 700-subject first cohort. The study combined high-throughput TCR immunosequencing, statistical association of individual TCRs with disease status, and machine learning to predict cytomegalovirus infection status. Overall results and qualifications from the work: The study listed approximately 160 TCR beta chains as associated with cytomegalovirus. A later analysis had no HLA typing for the validation cohort, so co-occurrence there was scored across all 120 repertoires. Subsequent analysis determined that TCRs grouped into clusters in the first cohort also showed a tendency toward co-occurrence across the 120 or so validation repertoires, and about 94% of cluster scores exceeded 0. While some public TCRs were present in many individuals, most TCR sequences turned up only very rarely across donors. A few of the identified cytomegalovirus-associated TCR beta chains were confirmed in vitro to be specific for cytomegalovirus antigens. The classifier was reported to diagnose cytomegalovirus status with high specificity and sensitivity in both the original and validation cohorts. The authors suggested that the approach could potentially be generalized to other disease states and immunological phenotypes.

The donors belonged to the validation cohort of over a hundred subjects, which was separate from the roughly 700-subject first cohort. Turning to this clone: Which antigen it targets is not known. Base qualities are not recorded, but no much larger clone differs from it by a single base.

To prepare the library, the immunoSEQ multiplex PCR assay was applied. The study's own analysis went as follows. To diagnose cytomegalovirus status from the catalog of TCR beta chain sequences, a statistical classification framework was built. Not all clones reach the TCRdb copy of this immuneACCESS table, which keeps in-frame sequences only. Checked studies attribute under half of the gap to unresolved V genes and leave the rest unexplained. V and J calls and clone size are as listed in that table; D and trimming were resolved from the DNA. The sample profile shows about 360,000 clones; 80% to 90% of them were found once. Of the sample, under 0.95% falls within the top ten clones. CDR1 and CDR2, looked up from the germline V gene (reference sequence), are GTSNPN and SVGIG. The CDR3 covers 13 residues, taking in both the cysteine and the phenylalanine. CDR3 DNA only is kept here, 39 bases in frame from base 1. Relative to germline, V is 4 bases shorter and J is 6 bases shorter, with 10 bases between their ends.

The sequence came from a woman aged 18 to 35 in good health and CMV-seronegative. Sequencing input: PBMCs. This sequence uses TRBV30 and TRBJ1-6; the best D guess is TRBD1, with 6 bases matching. CDR3 protein: CAWNQGLNSPLHF. The DNA reads TGTGCCTGGAATCAGGGGCTTAATTCACCCCTCCACTTT.